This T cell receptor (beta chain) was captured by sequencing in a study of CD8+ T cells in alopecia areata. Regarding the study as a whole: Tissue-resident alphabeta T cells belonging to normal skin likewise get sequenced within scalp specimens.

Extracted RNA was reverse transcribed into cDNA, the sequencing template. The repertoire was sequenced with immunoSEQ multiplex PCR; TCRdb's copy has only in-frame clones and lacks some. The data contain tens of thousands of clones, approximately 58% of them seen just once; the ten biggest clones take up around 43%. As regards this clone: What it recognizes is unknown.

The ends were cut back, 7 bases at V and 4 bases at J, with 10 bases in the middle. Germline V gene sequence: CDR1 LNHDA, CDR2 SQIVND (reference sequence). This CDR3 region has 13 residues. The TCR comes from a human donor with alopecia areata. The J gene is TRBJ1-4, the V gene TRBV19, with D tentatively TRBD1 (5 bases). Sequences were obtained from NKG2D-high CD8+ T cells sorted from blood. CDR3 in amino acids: CASNMGGNEKLFF. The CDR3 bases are TGTGCCAGTAATATGGGGGGTAATGAAAAACTGTTTTTT. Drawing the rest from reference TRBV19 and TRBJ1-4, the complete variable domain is DGGITQSPKYLFRKEGQNVTLSCEQNLNHDAMYWYRQDPGQGLRLIYYSQIVNDFQKGDIAEGYSVSREKKESFPLTVTSAQKNPTAFYLCASNMGGNEKLFFGSGTQLSVL.